Listed below are T cell receptor beta chains from one sample, sequenced in a study of cytomegalovirus exposure and HLA in healthy donors. Assay: immunoSEQ multiplex PCR; the TCRdb copy retains only in-frame clones and omits some. The sample's table shows some 83,000 clones. Material for sequencing was PBMCs. Receptors originate from a woman aged 30 to 39 in good health and CMV-seronegative. The CDR3 runs from the conserved cysteine through the conserved F or W. D genes are given only for firm matches.

d_call,v_call,j_call,cdr3_aa,cdr3_nt
.,TRBV6-1,TRBJ2-7,CASSGGRAAAYEQYF,TGTGCCAGCAGTGGGGGGCGGGCCGCCGCCTACGAGCAGTACTTC
TRBD1,TRBV28,TRBJ1-1,CASSTGTGKGQLNTEAFF,TGTGCCAGCAGTACCGGGACAGGGAAGGGACAACTAAACACTGAAGCTTTCTTT
TRBD1,TRBV27,TRBJ1-6,CASSSRQGNNSPLHF,TGTGCCAGCAGCAGTCGACAGGGGAATAATTCACCCCTCCACTTT
.,TRBV18,TRBJ2-5,CASSPPSKTGETQYF,TGTGCCAGCTCACCACCGTCTAAGACTGGAGAGACCCAGTACTTC
TRBD2,TRBV13,TRBJ2-2,CASSSSSGTNTGELFF,TGTGCCAGCAGCTCCTCTAGCGGAACGAACACCGGGGAGCTGTTTTTT
TRBD1,TRBV25-1,TRBJ2-7,CASSGPGQGVYEQYF,TGTGCCAGCAGTGGACCGGGACAGGGAGTATACGAGCAGTACTTC
.,TRBV5-6,TRBJ2-7,CASSLEDRTGSYEQYF,TGTGCCAGCAGCTTAGAGGACCGGACGGGGTCCTACGAGCAGTACTTC
.,TRBV5-4,TRBJ2-3,CASSTQSGTDTQYF,TGTGCCAGCAGCACCCAGTCCGGCACAGATACGCAGTATTTT
.,TRBV18,TRBJ2-7,CASSPGIAASYEQYF,TGTGCCAGCTCACCGGGAATAGCGGCCTCCTACGAGCAGTACTTC
TRBD1,TRBV27,TRBJ1-5,CASRETGTGIGNQPQHF,TGTGCCAGCAGGGAGACCGGGACAGGGATCGGCAATCAGCCCCAGCATTTT
TRBD2,TRBV5-1,TRBJ2-7,CASSFGTSRDEQYF,TGCGCCAGCAGCTTCGGGACTAGTCGGGACGAGCAGTACTTC
TRBD2,TRBV6-5,TRBJ2-7,CASSYSSGSSYEQYF,TGTGCCAGCAGTTACTCAAGCGGGAGTTCCTACGAGCAGTACTTC
.,TRBV7-2,TRBJ1-4,CASSKQSGTPEEKLFF,TGTGCCAGCAGCAAACAATCCGGGACACCTGAAGAAAAACTGTTTTTT
.,TRBV29-1,TRBJ2-5,CSLGRRREIPRCLETQYF,TGCAGCCTAGGTCGGAGGAGGGAGATCCCTAGATGTCTAGAGACCCAGTACTTC
.,TRBV30,TRBJ2-1,CAWSVTGEQFF,TGTGCCTGGAGTGTAACGGGGGAGCAGTTCTTC
.,TRBV5-5,TRBJ2-5,CASSLRGGAIETQYF,TGTGCCAGCAGCCTTCGTGGGGGGGCGATAGAGACCCAGTACTTC
TRBD1,TRBV19,TRBJ1-4,CASRTGGASNEKLFF,TGTGCCAGTCGGACAGGGGGCGCGTCCAATGAAAAACTGTTTTTT
TRBD1,TRBV9,TRBJ1-1,CASSAGTGAMNTEAFF,TGTGCCAGCAGCGCAGGGACAGGGGCTATGAACACTGAAGCTTTCTTT
TRBD1,TRBV5-1,TRBJ1-6,CASSRTGTTLNSPLHF,TGCGCCAGCAGCAGGACAGGCACTACGCTTAATTCACCCCTCCACTTT
.,TRBV5-4,TRBJ2-3,CASSLAASSTDTQYF,TGTGCCAGCAGCTTAGCGGCCTCTAGCACAGATACGCAGTATTTT
TRBD1,TRBV7-9,TRBJ1-3,CASSLGQGAGNTIYF,TGTGCCAGCAGCTTAGGACAGGGGGCTGGAAACACCATATATTTT
.,TRBV28,TRBJ1-2,CASSLQGSYGYTF,TGTGCCAGCAGTTTACAGGGCTCCTATGGCTACACCTTC
TRBD1,TRBV13,TRBJ2-1,CASSPRDRGLYNEQFF,TGTGCCAGCAGCCCTCGGGACAGGGGGTTATACAATGAGCAGTTCTTC
.,TRBV6-6,TRBJ2-5,CASSYSGGEKETQYF,TGTGCCAGCAGTTACTCTGGAGGGGAAAAAGAGACCCAGTACTTC
.,TRBV30,TRBJ2-1,CAWSFGGEQFF,TGTGCCTGGAGTTTTGGGGGGGAGCAGTTCTTC
.,TRBV7-2,TRBJ2-3,CASSSSTDTQYF,TGTGCCAGCAGCTCTAGCACAGATACGCAGTATTTT
TRBD2,TRBV5-1,TRBJ2-5,CASSLGALAENRETQYF,TGCGCCAGCAGCTTGGGGGCACTAGCGGAGAATAGGGAGACCCAGTACTTC
TRBD1,TRBV7-2,TRBJ2-7,CASSWGQGAYEQYF,TGTGCCAGCAGCTGGGGACAGGGGGCCTACGAGCAGTACTTC
.,TRBV30,TRBJ1-4,CAWSIRAGEKLFF,TGTGCCTGGAGTATCCGGGCGGGTGAAAAACTGTTTTTT
.,TRBV6-1,TRBJ2-2,CASILGGLLTGELFF,TGTGCCAGCATCCTGGGAGGCCTACTCACCGGGGAGCTGTTTTTT
.,TRBV5-1,TRBJ2-5,CASREGELRETQYF,TGCGCCAGCAGGGAGGGCGAGTTAAGAGAGACCCAGTACTTC
.,TRBV25-1,TRBJ2-5,CASSPGLRKETQYF,TGTGCCAGCAGCCCAGGATTGCGAAAAGAGACCCAGTACTTC
.,TRBV5-1,TRBJ2-7,CASSLEFGLREQYF,TGCGCCAGCAGCTTGGAGTTCGGGTTGCGGGAGCAGTACTTC
TRBD2,TRBV6-1,TRBJ2-1,CASSEGLAERNEQFF,TGTGCCAGCAGTGAAGGGCTAGCGGAAAGGAATGAGCAGTTCTTC
TRBD1,TRBV30,TRBJ2-5,CAWDRGGETQYF,TGTGCCTGGGACAGGGGAGGAGAGACCCAGTACTTC
.,TRBV9,TRBJ1-1,CASSTPGGAEAFF,TGTGCCAGCAGCACTCCGGGGGGAGCTGAAGCTTTCTTT
TRBD1,TRBV19,TRBJ2-2,CASSRQVEGQGRERFF,TGTGCCAGTAGCCGTCAGGTAGAGGGACAGGGGCGTGAAAGGTTTTTT
.,TRBV6-5,TRBJ1-6,CASSAGGSSPLHF,TGTGCCAGCAGCGCCGGTGGGAGTTCACCCCTCCACTTT
TRBD1,TRBV15,TRBJ1-1,CATSKQGAGEAFF,TGTGCCACCAGCAAACAGGGGGCTGGTGAAGCTTTCTTT
TRBD1,TRBV29-1,TRBJ1-1,CSVGGWDSRGLTEAFF,TGCAGCGTTGGAGGCTGGGACTCCAGGGGGCTTACTGAAGCTTTCTTT
TRBD1,TRBV18,TRBJ1-1,CASSPPQGANTEAFF,TGTGCCAGCTCACCTCCACAGGGGGCGAACACTGAAGCTTTCTTT